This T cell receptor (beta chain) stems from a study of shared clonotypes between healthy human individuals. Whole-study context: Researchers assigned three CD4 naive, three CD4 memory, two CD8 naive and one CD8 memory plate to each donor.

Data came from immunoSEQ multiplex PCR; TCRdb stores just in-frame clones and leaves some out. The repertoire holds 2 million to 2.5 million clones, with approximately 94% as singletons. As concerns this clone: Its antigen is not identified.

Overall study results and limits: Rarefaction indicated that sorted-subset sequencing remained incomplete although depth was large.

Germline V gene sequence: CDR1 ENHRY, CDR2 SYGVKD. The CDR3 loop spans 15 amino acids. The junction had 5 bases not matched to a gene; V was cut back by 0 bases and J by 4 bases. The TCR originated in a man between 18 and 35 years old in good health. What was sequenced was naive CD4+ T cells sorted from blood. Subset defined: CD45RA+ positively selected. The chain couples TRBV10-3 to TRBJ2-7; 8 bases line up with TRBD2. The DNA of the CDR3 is TGTGCCATCAGTGAGTCTCCGGGAGGGAGGTACGAGCAGTACTTC. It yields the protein CAISESPGGRYEQYF.